This T cell receptor beta chain comes out of a study of blood T cell repertoires in COVID-19 (dated by TCRdb to the early 2020s). Regarding the complete study: The collaborator samples originated in the United States, Italy and Spain and spanned the acute and convalescent phases of COVID-19. The material from the prospective study consisted of cDNA or gDNA derived from T cells, B-cell-depleted T cells, or PBMCs. Subjects who had been exposed to COVID-19, were actively infected with it, or had recovered from it provided the deeply sampled blood TCRbeta repertoires that made up the dataset. The repertoires were made available in a free public database intended to serve as a resource for research on the immune response to SARS-CoV-2. Samples were obtained from the ongoing ImmuneRACE study (first 160 participants) and from about 1,300 subjects provided by 6 global collaborators. A de-identified subject ID, COVID-19 status, age in years and sex were almost always included in the sample metadata. Where available, HLA class I and class II types were obtained from metadata supplied by the sample provider rather than from assay-based typing. The study at large found these results: The amount of clinical and demographic metadata varied by source and participant and was provided uncurated.

The CDR1 and CDR2 encoded by the germline V gene (reference sequence) are PRHDT and FYEKMQ. The CDR3 starts with the cysteine, ends with the phenylalanine, and has 12 residues. Solely the CDR3 DNA is kept, with 36 bases framed from the first base. V loses 1 base, J loses 8 bases, and the germline ends lie 6 bases apart. Enrolling through a virtual design, the prospective study's participants ranged in age from roughly 18 to 95 years and lived across 24 United States geographic areas. In the prospective study, participants were assigned to cohorts based on the clinical history participants reported in a screening survey and a study questionnaire. Recovered participants in ImmuneRACE Cohort 3 were defined as having two consecutive negative NP/OP PCR tests, clearance from a healthcare professional, or resolution of symptoms. In the prospective study, mobile phlebotomists collected whole blood, serum and a nasopharyngeal or oropharyngeal swab from each participant. Participants in the prospective study had the option to provide additional blood draws and questionnaires over a 2-month period. Blood samples from the prospective study were shipped frozen or at room temperature prior to DNA extraction.

Concerning this clone: Its antigen is unknown. No base quality values were provided; no much bigger clone lies one nucleotide off.

TCRbeta CDR3 regions were amplified from genomic DNA using the immunoSEQ Assay, a bias-controlled multiplex PCR. On the study's bioinformatics: Nucleated cell counts per sample were estimated from amplification of reference gene primers within the assay. To quantify the absolute abundance of each unique TCRbeta CDR3 rearrangement, sequence reads were collapsed and filtered. For each sample, productive Simpson clonality was calculated as the square root of Simpson's diversity index over productive rearrangements. Sourced from immuneACCESS, this table was stored by TCRdb with only in-frame sequences that have V and J called. A share of the clones is absent; for the studies checked, an unresolved V gene accounts for under half, and the remainder has no known explanation. Clonal size and the V and J genes are those of that table, whereas D and trimming came from the DNA. Present in this sample are some 260,000 clones, around nine tenths of which were seen just once. Of the sample, around 10% is held by the ten largest clones.

The rearrangement joined TRBV13 to TRBJ2-1; too little of a D gene remains to name it. The source is a man aged 35-49 years who had recovered from COVID-19. Sequenced input: PBMCs or T cells enriched from blood (not recorded which). The CDR3 sequence is CASSLVVDEQFF. Read as DNA, the sequence is TGTGCCAGCAGCTTAGTAGTAGATGAGCAGTTCTTC.